Listed below are T cell receptor beta chains from one sample, sequenced in a study of blood T cell repertoires in COVID-19. Sequenced by immunoSEQ multiplex PCR; TCRdb stores in-frame clones only, minus some. The table includes about 230,000 clones, about 90% detected once. The sequenced material came from peripheral blood. These receptor sequences come from a man aged 30 to 39 with COVID-19, enrolled during active disease. Each CDR3 is given with its conserved first and last residue. A D gene is named only where the DNA matches it firmly. Clone size is not always given. Where it is, it says once, few, many or a class for expanded clones.

V	size	D	J	DNA	CDR3
TRBV9	.	TRBD1	TRBJ1-6	TGTGCCAGCAGCCTCCGAGGGGACAGGTCTTATTCACCCCTCCACTTT	CASSLRGDRSYSPLHF
TRBV7-8	.	TRBD1	TRBJ1-2	TGTGCCAGCAGCCCGAGACAGGGGGGTGGCTACACCTTC	CASSPRQGGGYTF
TRBV6-2/TRBV6-3	.	.	TRBJ2-5	TGTGCCAGCAGTTACTCGAGAGGGGGGACCCAGTACTTC	CASSYSRGGTQYF
TRBV7-9	.	TRBD2	TRBJ2-3	TGTGCCAGCAGCTTCCTGGAGACTAGCGGGGGGGCAGATACGCAGTATTTT	CASSFLETSGGADTQYF
TRBV7-3	.	.	TRBJ1-5	TGTGCCAGCACCCCCGGGGAGTTACAGCCCCAGCATTTT	CASTPGELQPQHF
TRBV5-4	.	TRBD1	TRBJ2-4	TGTGCCAGCAGCTTGGGGGGGACAGGGGTAATATACATTCAGTACTTC	CASSLGGTGVIYIQYF
TRBV18	.	.	TRBJ1-2	TGTGCCAGCTCACCACCGGACTTTTATGGCTACACCTTC	CASSPPDFYGYTF
TRBV4-2	.	TRBD1	TRBJ1-2	TGTGCCAGCAGCCAAACAGACAGGGTAGGCTACACCTTC	CASSQTDRVGYTF
TRBV19	.	TRBD1	TRBJ1-2	TGTGCCAGTAGACTGGACAGGAACTATGGCTACACCTTC	CASRLDRNYGYTF
TRBV5-5	once	.	TRBJ2-7	TGTGCCAGCAGCTTGGTGAGGAGTCAGCGATACTACGAGCAGTACTTC	CASSLVRSQRYYEQYF
TRBV28	once	.	TRBJ1-5	TGTGCCAGCAGTTTATCAGGGACTTATAGCAATCAGCCCCAGCATTTT	CASSLSGTYSNQPQHF
TRBV7-9	.	.	TRBJ2-3	TGTGCCAGCAGCACTTTAACTAGCACAGATACGCAGTATTTT	CASSTLTSTDTQYF
TRBV7-3	.	.	TRBJ2-1	TGTGCCAGCAGCTTAATCGGACAGAATGAGCAGTTCTTC	CASSLIGQNEQFF
TRBV7-9	.	TRBD1	TRBJ1-1	TGTGCCAGCAGCCCGGCGACAGGGTTGGACACTGAAGCTTTCTTT	CASSPATGLDTEAFF
TRBV5-1	.	TRBD1	TRBJ2-1	TGCGCCAGTTACCGGGACAGGGGTTATGAGCAGTTCTTC	CASYRDRGYEQFF
TRBV13	.	TRBD2	TRBJ2-3	TGTGCCAGCACCAGTCCGGGACTAGCATTGACAGATACGCAGTATTTT	CASTSPGLALTDTQYF
TRBV25-1	.	TRBD1	TRBJ2-1	TGTGCCAGCAGTGAATCAGGGGGCTCCTACAATGAGCAGTTCTTC	CASSESGGSYNEQFF
TRBV7-3	.	.	TRBJ1-1	TGTGCCAGCAGCTTGGGGCTGTTGATGAACACTGAAGCTTTCTTT	CASSLGLLMNTEAFF
TRBV5-1	.	TRBD1	TRBJ1-2	TGCGCCAGCAGCCCCGGGACAGGGGGCGGCTATGGCTACACCTTC	CASSPGTGGGYGYTF
TRBV5-1	few	TRBD1	TRBJ1-6	TGCGCCAGCAGCTTAACGACCACAGGGGAAAGTTCACCCCTCCACTTT	CASSLTTTGESSPLHF
TRBV7-8	.	.	TRBJ1-4	TGTGCCAGCAGCTTAGCTATTTCGGGTCTGGCAAAACTGTTTTTT	CASSLAISGLAKLFF
TRBV5-1	.	TRBD1	TRBJ1-6	TGCGCCAGCAGCCTAGGACAGGGTATGAGATCACCCCTCCACTTT	CASSLGQGMRSPLHF
TRBV19	.	.	TRBJ1-1	TGTGCCAGTAGTATAGATCTTAGTACAGGCAACACTGAAGCTTTCTTT	CASSIDLSTGNTEAFF
TRBV5-6	.	.	TRBJ2-3	TGTGCCAGCAGCTTGGGATCGGGGATGGGCACAGATACGCAGTATTTT	CASSLGSGMGTDTQYF
TRBV27	.	TRBD2	TRBJ2-7	TGTGCCAGCAGTTTGAGTTTTAGCGGGAGGGACGAGCAGTACTTC	CASSLSFSGRDEQYF
TRBV7-9	.	.	TRBJ1-2	TGTGCCAGCAGCTTAGCCGGAGATCTCTATGGCTACACCTTC	CASSLAGDLYGYTF
TRBV27	.	TRBD1	TRBJ1-1	TGTGCCAGCAGACAATGGGACAGGGGAGGCACTGAAGCTTTCTTT	CASRQWDRGGTEAFF
TRBV6-5	.	.	TRBJ2-7	TGTGCCAGCAGCCTTGTTACAGGGTCCTACGAGCAGTACTTC	CASSLVTGSYEQYF
TRBV5-6	once	.	TRBJ1-1	TGTGCCAGCAGCTTCAGAATCACTGAAGCTTTCTTT	CASSFRITEAFF
TRBV4-1	.	.	TRBJ1-4	TGCGCCAGCAGCCAAGTCGGGGGAGCAGTAAATGAAAAACTGTTTTTT	CASSQVGGAVNEKLFF
TRBV9	.	TRBD1	TRBJ2-3	TGTGCCAGCAGCCCAAGACAGGGGACCCACACAGATACGCAGTATTTT	CASSPRQGTHTDTQYF
TRBV21-1	.	.	TRBJ2-3	TGTGCCAGCAGCGGGGGGTCCCCCGGGGATACGCAGTATTTT	CASSGGSPGDTQYF
TRBV10-3	.	.	TRBJ1-2	TGTGCCATCAGTGAGTCAGAACAGACGAACTTTTATGGCTACACCTTC	CAISESEQTNFYGYTF
TRBV2	.	TRBD1	TRBJ1-1	TGTGCCAGTAAACAGGGGAGCACTGAAGCTTTCTTT	CASKQGSTEAFF
TRBV6-6	few	.	TRBJ1-3	TGTGCCAGCGATCACCAGGGTGGCGGAAACACCATATATTTT	CASDHQGGGNTIYF
TRBV19	.	.	TRBJ1-4	TGTGCCAGTAGTATTTTGCAGGGTAAACTGTTTTTT	CASSILQGKLFF
TRBV4-1	few	TRBD2	TRBJ2-7	TGCGCCAGCAGCCACGAATCCCTAGCGGGATTTAAGAGGTACGAGCAGTACTTC	CASSHESLAGFKRYEQYF
TRBV5-5	.	TRBD1	TRBJ1-5	TGTGCCAGCAGCCGGACAGGGGATCAGCCCCAGCATTTT	CASSRTGDQPQHF
TRBV7-9	.	TRBD1	TRBJ2-7	TGTGCCAGCAGCTCGGTACAAGGACAGGGAACCTACGAGCAGTACTTC	CASSSVQGQGTYEQYF
TRBV18	.	TRBD1	TRBJ2-5	TGTGCCAGCTCACCGAACAGGGGTAAAGAGACCCAGTACTTC	CASSPNRGKETQYF
TRBV28	.	TRBD2	TRBJ2-1	TGTGCCAGCAGTTCGGGACTAGCGGGAGGTTTCTATGAGCAGTTCTTC	CASSSGLAGGFYEQFF
TRBV18	.	TRBD1	TRBJ2-1	TGTGCCAGCTCACCAATAGACAGGGAAACTAGCAATGAGCAGTTCTTC	CASSPIDRETSNEQFF
TRBV10-3	.	TRBD1	TRBJ2-1	TGTGCCACCTCTGAGGTAAACAGGGGGACCAATGAGCAGTTCTTC	CATSEVNRGTNEQFF
TRBV24-1	few	.	TRBJ2-2	TGTGCCACCAGTGATTCCCATGGCAGTTGGAGAGCGAGCGGGGAGCTGTTTTTT	CATSDSHGSWRASGELFF
TRBV28	.	TRBD1	TRBJ1-4	TGTGCCAGCAGTTTGGTCGCCGGGACAGGGAATTTAAATGAAAAACTGTTTTTT	CASSLVAGTGNLNEKLFF
TRBV4-1	.	.	TRBJ2-1	TGCGCCAGCAGCCAAGATGAGGGCACGAATGAGCAGTTCTTC	CASSQDEGTNEQFF
TRBV29-1	.	.	TRBJ2-7	TGCAGCGTTGAAGCAGGGGTCTACGAGCAGTACTTC	CSVEAGVYEQYF
TRBV18	.	TRBD1	TRBJ1-2	TGTGCCAGCTCACCACCGGACAGGGCTGGCTACACCTTC	CASSPPDRAGYTF
TRBV5-5	.	TRBD1	TRBJ2-7	TGTGCCAGCAGCTCATCCTCTTGGGCAGGGGGCAGCTACGAGCAGTACTTC	CASSSSSWAGGSYEQYF
TRBV7-9	.	TRBD1	TRBJ2-2	TGTGCCAGCAGCTTCGCACAGGGGGCAGCGAACACCGGGGAGCTGTTTTTT	CASSFAQGAANTGELFF
TRBV6-6	once	TRBD1	TRBJ2-3	TGTGCCAGCAGTATGGACAGGGATCTTCCAGATACGCAGTATTTT	CASSMDRDLPDTQYF
TRBV5-1	.	TRBD1	TRBJ1-2	TGCGCCAGCAGCGCAGGGACAGTAGGATATGGCTACACCTTC	CASSAGTVGYGYTF
TRBV6-4	.	.	TRBJ2-1	TGTGCCAGCAGTGATGCCCGCTACCAGCAGTTCTTC	CASSDARYQQFF
TRBV28	.	TRBD1	TRBJ1-5	TGTGCCAGCACCCCCCTCTCGTCGACAGGGAATCAGCCCCAGCATTTT	CASTPLSSTGNQPQHF
TRBV4-3	.	TRBD1	TRBJ1-2	TGCGCCAGCAGCCAATCCCAACGGACAGGACCTAACTATGGCTACACCTTC	CASSQSQRTGPNYGYTF
TRBV27	.	.	TRBJ1-1	TGTGCCAGCAGCAAGGGGATTAAAACTGAAGCTTTCTTT	CASSKGIKTEAFF
TRBV4-2	.	TRBD1	TRBJ2-7	TGTGCCAGCAGCCAACGGCAGGGGGACGAGCAGTACTTC	CASSQRQGDEQYF
TRBV27	.	TRBD1	TRBJ2-2	TGTGCCAGCAGTTTAGACAGGGCGTACACCGGGGAGCTGTTTTTT	CASSLDRAYTGELFF
TRBV27	.	.	TRBJ2-7	TGTGCCAGCAGCCCACCCGGCGGGTACGAGCAGTACTTC	CASSPPGGYEQYF
TRBV18	.	.	TRBJ1-1	TGTGCCAGCTCACAAGGAGGGTCCGAGAACACTGAAGCTTTCTTT	CASSQGGSENTEAFF